This is a list of T cell receptor beta chains from one sample in a study of blood T cell repertoires in COVID-19. Some clones are missing from TCRdb's copy, which holds only in-frame ones; the method was immunoSEQ multiplex PCR. This sample carries roughly 520,000 clones, around 87% of them seen once, and the ten largest clones take 1.5% to 2%. The source material was PBMCs or T cells enriched from blood (not recorded which). The receptor source for this set is a woman aged 40 to 49 who had recovered from COVID-19. Both conserved end residues are part of each CDR3. The D gene is left open where the match is weak. Not every row has a clone size; where given, it reads once, few, many or a size class.

>NA|NA|TRBJ2-1|TRBV2
CASEGAISSGNEQFF
TGTGCCAGCGAAGGGGCTATTTCGTCCGGCAATGAGCAGTTCTTC
>NA|TRBD1|TRBJ2-7|TRBV5-6
CASSSRGTVSYEQYF
TGTGCCAGCAGCTCCAGAGGGACAGTCTCCTACGAGCAGTACTTC
>NA|NA|TRBJ1-1|TRBV4-1
CASSQEVIVRILNTEAFF
TGCGCCAGCAGCCAAGAAGTAATAGTGAGGATCTTGAACACTGAAGCTTTCTTT
>NA|TRBD2|TRBJ2-3|TRBV5-6
CASSLKTSGRETDTQYF
TGTGCCAGCAGCTTGAAGACTAGCGGGAGGGAGACAGATACGCAGTATTTT
>NA|TRBD1|TRBJ1-2|TRBV15
CATSLGQGNGYTF
TGTGCCACCAGCTTGGGACAGGGTAACGGCTACACCTTC
>NA|NA|TRBJ2-7|TRBV6-2/TRBV6-3
CASSYSDGYEQYF
TGTGCCAGCAGTTACAGCGACGGCTACGAGCAGTACTTC
>NA|NA|TRBJ1-1|TRBV10-3
CAIRVSGTDTEAFF
TGTGCCATCAGGGTAAGCGGCACAGACACTGAAGCTTTCTTT
>NA|TRBD1|TRBJ1-1|TRBV6-6
CASRTGQGTQAFF
TGTGCCAGCAGAACAGGACAGGGCACTCAAGCTTTCTTT
>NA|NA|TRBJ2-1|TRBV7-2
CASSFSSGSYNEQFF
TGTGCCAGCAGCTTTAGCAGCGGGTCCTACAATGAGCAGTTCTTC
>NA|NA|TRBJ2-5|TRBV24-1
CATSDPPDLPGEGETQYF
TGTGCCACCAGTGATCCCCCCGATCTGCCGGGAGAAGGAGAGACCCAGTACTTC
>NA|TRBD2|TRBJ2-3|TRBV19
CASSTGLAGGRVTDTQYF
TGTGCCAGTAGTACTGGACTAGCGGGAGGCCGAGTCACAGATACGCAGTATTTT
>few|TRBD2|TRBJ2-7|TRBV27
CASMGLANPPYEQYF
TGTGCCAGCATGGGACTAGCAAATCCCCCCTACGAGCAGTACTTC
>NA|NA|TRBJ1-2|TRBV19
CASSRTVNYGYTF
TGTGCCAGTAGTAGGACTGTAAACTATGGCTACACCTTC
>NA|NA|TRBJ1-2|TRBV15
CATSRVGRGEGYGYTF
TGTGCCACCAGCAGAGTGGGCAGGGGCGAGGGCTATGGCTACACCTTC
>NA|TRBD1|TRBJ2-6|TRBV15
CATSSPRGQGISGANVLTF
TGTGCCACCAGCAGCCCCCGCGGACAGGGGATTAGTGGGGCCAACGTCCTGACTTTC
>NA|NA|TRBJ2-7|TRBV27
CASRNKGLARNEQYF
TGTGCCAGTAGAAACAAGGGACTGGCGCGAAACGAGCAGTACTTC
>NA|TRBD1|TRBJ1-4|TRBV19
CASSPPTGGTTNEKLFF
TGTGCCAGTAGTCCTCCTACAGGGGGGACGACTAATGAAAAACTGTTTTTT
>NA|TRBD1|TRBJ2-5|TRBV5-1
CASSLGTGTGETQYF
TGCGCCAGCAGCTTGGGGACAGGGACAGGAGAGACCCAGTACTTC
>NA|NA|TRBJ1-2|TRBV2
CASSERGAGRDGYTF
TGTGCCAGCAGTGAACGGGGGGCGGGTCGGGATGGCTACACCTTC
>NA|TRBD1|TRBJ2-7|TRBV18
CASSPTGDRRYF
TGTGCCAGCTCACCAACCGGGGACAGGAGGTACTTC
>NA|NA|TRBJ1-2|TRBV18
CASSLEEEARYGYTF
TGTGCCAGCTCCTTGGAGGAGGAGGCCCGCTATGGCTACACCTTC
>NA|NA|TRBJ2-2|TRBV5-1
CASSLRDTGELFF
TGCGCCAGCAGCTTACGGGACACCGGGGAGCTGTTTTTT
>NA|TRBD2|TRBJ2-1|TRBV25-1
CASSLAGAGGNEQFF
TGTGCCAGCAGTTTAGCGGGAGCGGGTGGGAATGAGCAGTTCTTC
>once|NA|TRBJ2-7|TRBV11-2
CASSLVGPSHEQYF
TGTGCCAGCAGCTTAGTGGGGCCCTCCCACGAGCAGTACTTC
>NA|NA|TRBJ2-1|TRBV18
CASSPSIANNEQFF
TGTGCCAGCTCACCGTCAATAGCCAACAATGAGCAGTTCTTC
>NA|TRBD2|TRBJ2-5|TRBV12-5
CASGLQTSRETQYF
TGTGCTAGTGGTTTGCAGACTAGCCGAGAGACCCAGTACTTC
>NA|NA|TRBJ1-1|TRBV5-4
CASTTNAGTEAFF
TGTGCCAGCACCACGAACGCAGGCACTGAAGCTTTCTTT
>NA|NA|TRBJ1-3|TRBV5-6
CASSLVESNTIYF
TGTGCCAGCAGCTTGGTGGAGTCCAACACCATATATTTT
>NA|NA|TRBJ1-6|TRBV12-2
CASLQDRIQGSYNSPLHF
TGTGCAAGTCTCCAGGACAGGATACAAGGATCCTATAATTCACCCCTCCACTTT
>few|NA|TRBJ2-7|TRBV14
CASSQGILLGGSYEQYF
TGTGCCAGCAGCCAAGGAATTCTCTTAGGCGGCTCCTACGAGCAGTACTTC
>NA|NA|TRBJ2-2|TRBV11-3
CASSLSVGELFF
TGTGCCAGCAGCCTGTCCGTGGGGGAGCTGTTTTTT
>NA|TRBD2|TRBJ2-5|TRBV28
CASSFLLAGQETQYF
TGTGCCAGCAGTTTTCTGCTAGCGGGGCAAGAGACCCAGTACTTC
>NA|NA|TRBJ2-7|TRBV7-2
CASSLNPYEQYF
TGTGCCAGCAGCCTAAACCCCTACGAGCAGTACTTC
>NA|NA|TRBJ2-5|TRBV7-2
CASSQRAETQYF
TGTGCCAGCAGCCAGAGGGCTGAGACCCAGTACTTC
>NA|TRBD1|TRBJ1-1|TRBV10-1
CASRGQGAEAFF
TGCGCCAGCAGAGGACAGGGGGCTGAAGCTTTCTTT
>once|NA|TRBJ1-5|TRBV6-2/TRBV6-3
CASSFMRGTNQPQHF
TGTGCCAGCAGTTTTATGAGGGGGACCAATCAGCCCCAGCATTTT
>NA|NA|TRBJ2-5|TRBV7-8
CASSLLPSPGETQYF
TGTGCCAGCAGCTTGCTCCCCTCCCCCGGGGAGACCCAGTACTTC
>NA|TRBD1|TRBJ2-7|TRBV27
CASSLTQGATPYQYF
TGTGCCAGCAGTTTGACACAGGGGGCTACGCCCTACCAGTACTTC
>NA|NA|TRBJ1-4|TRBV15
CATSRALGGGDGEKLFF
TGTGCCACCAGCAGAGCCCTGGGGGGGGGCGATGGGGAAAAACTGTTTTTT
>NA|NA|TRBJ2-3|TRBV10-2
CASSTITLWERTDTQYF
TGCGCCAGCAGTACAATTACACTATGGGAGCGCACAGATACGCAGTATTTT
>NA|TRBD2|TRBJ2-3|TRBV24-1
CATSEEGTSWDTQYF
TGTGCCACCAGTGAGGAAGGGACTAGCTGGGATACGCAGTATTTT
>NA|NA|TRBJ1-6|TRBV28
CASSAQGNNSPLHF
TGTGCCAGCAGCGCACAGGGAAATAATTCACCCCTCCACTTT
>NA|NA|TRBJ2-7|TRBV25-1
CASRTAEVLYF
TGTGCCAGCAGAACTGCTGAGGTCTTGTACTTC
>NA|TRBD1|TRBJ1-2|TRBV11-2
CASSLSDRGGYGYTF
TGTGCCAGCAGCCTCTCGGACAGGGGCGGTTATGGCTACACCTTC
>NA|NA|TRBJ2-5|TRBV15
CATSRDHHSQETQYF
TGTGCCACCAGCAGAGATCATCACAGCCAAGAGACCCAGTACTTC
>NA|NA|TRBJ2-4|TRBV11-2
CATGQGLKNIQYF
TGTGCCACCGGACAGGGACTAAAAAACATTCAGTACTTC
>NA|NA|TRBJ2-7|TRBV19
CASSSTGHSYEQYF
TGTGCCAGTAGTTCGACAGGCCACTCCTACGAGCAGTACTTC
>NA|TRBD1|TRBJ1-5|TRBV5-8
CASRPDRPRVQPQHF
TGTGCCAGCAGACCGGACAGGCCCCGTGTTCAGCCCCAGCATTTT
>NA|NA|TRBJ2-7|TRBV11-2
CASSPLFTRHYEQYF
TGTGCCAGCAGCCCCCTTTTCACGCGTCACTACGAGCAGTACTTC
>once|TRBD2|TRBJ2-1|TRBV5-4
CASSRLAGESYNEQFF
TGTGCCAGCAGCCGACTAGCGGGAGAAAGCTACAATGAGCAGTTCTTC
>NA|NA|TRBJ1-4|TRBV18
CASSPNRDTFNEKLFF
TGTGCCAGCTCACCCAACCGGGACACTTTTAATGAAAAACTGTTTTTT
>many|TRBD1|TRBJ2-7|TRBV6-5
CASSYSSGGSYEQYF
TGTGCCAGCAGTTACTCGTCAGGGGGCTCCTACGAGCAGTACTTC
>few|NA|TRBJ1-3|TRBV7-9
CASSESSGNTIYF
TGTGCCAGCTCGGAGAGCTCTGGAAACACCATATATTTT
>NA|NA|TRBJ1-1|TRBV30
CAWSVGGGITFF
NA
>NA|NA|TRBJ1-2|TRBV7-2
CASSIGNVGGNGYTF
TGTGCCAGCAGCATCGGGAATGTGGGGGGTAATGGCTACACCTTC
>once|TRBD2|TRBJ2-1|TRBV24-1
CATALEASGSNEQFF
TGTGCCACCGCTCTGGAGGCTAGCGGGAGTAATGAGCAGTTCTTC
>NA|NA|TRBJ2-7|TRBV19
CASGSNLGSYEQYF
TGTGCCAGTGGTTCTAATTTGGGGAGTTACGAGCAGTACTTC
>NA|NA|TRBJ1-1|TRBV19
CASIRGTEAFF
TGTGCCAGTATAAGAGGCACTGAAGCTTTCTTT